This T cell receptor (beta chain) was found in a study of cytomegalovirus exposure and HLA in healthy donors. Findings of the study overall: Specific recognition of CMV antigens was confirmed in vitro for a few chains (all CMV-associated). DRB1 showed the most TCR associations and HLA-C the fewest in a later analysis, as rates varied by HLA locus. It was reported in a later analysis that an Asian-associated ancestry cluster showed fewer N-insertions than the 666-donor mean.

Germline V gives CDR1 SEHNR, CDR2 FQNEAQ (reference sequence). CDR3 length: 12 residues. Trimming took 3 bases from V and 7 from J, leaving 9 bases between them. Use of 60 Vbeta and 13 Jbeta primers characterized the PCR. Repertoires were generated with immunoSEQ multiplex PCR, while TCRdb's copy carries only in-frame clones and drops some. The data contain more than 95,000 clones, about 84% of them singletons. Notes on this clone: Its antigen remains unknown.

This TCR was sampled from a man aged 35-49 years in good health and CMV-seronegative. What was sequenced was PBMCs. V is TRBV7-9 and J is TRBJ2-5; D is unclear. CDR3 in DNA: TGTGCCAGCAGCTTGTCAGCAGGGACCCAGTACTTC. This codes for CASSLSAGTQYF.